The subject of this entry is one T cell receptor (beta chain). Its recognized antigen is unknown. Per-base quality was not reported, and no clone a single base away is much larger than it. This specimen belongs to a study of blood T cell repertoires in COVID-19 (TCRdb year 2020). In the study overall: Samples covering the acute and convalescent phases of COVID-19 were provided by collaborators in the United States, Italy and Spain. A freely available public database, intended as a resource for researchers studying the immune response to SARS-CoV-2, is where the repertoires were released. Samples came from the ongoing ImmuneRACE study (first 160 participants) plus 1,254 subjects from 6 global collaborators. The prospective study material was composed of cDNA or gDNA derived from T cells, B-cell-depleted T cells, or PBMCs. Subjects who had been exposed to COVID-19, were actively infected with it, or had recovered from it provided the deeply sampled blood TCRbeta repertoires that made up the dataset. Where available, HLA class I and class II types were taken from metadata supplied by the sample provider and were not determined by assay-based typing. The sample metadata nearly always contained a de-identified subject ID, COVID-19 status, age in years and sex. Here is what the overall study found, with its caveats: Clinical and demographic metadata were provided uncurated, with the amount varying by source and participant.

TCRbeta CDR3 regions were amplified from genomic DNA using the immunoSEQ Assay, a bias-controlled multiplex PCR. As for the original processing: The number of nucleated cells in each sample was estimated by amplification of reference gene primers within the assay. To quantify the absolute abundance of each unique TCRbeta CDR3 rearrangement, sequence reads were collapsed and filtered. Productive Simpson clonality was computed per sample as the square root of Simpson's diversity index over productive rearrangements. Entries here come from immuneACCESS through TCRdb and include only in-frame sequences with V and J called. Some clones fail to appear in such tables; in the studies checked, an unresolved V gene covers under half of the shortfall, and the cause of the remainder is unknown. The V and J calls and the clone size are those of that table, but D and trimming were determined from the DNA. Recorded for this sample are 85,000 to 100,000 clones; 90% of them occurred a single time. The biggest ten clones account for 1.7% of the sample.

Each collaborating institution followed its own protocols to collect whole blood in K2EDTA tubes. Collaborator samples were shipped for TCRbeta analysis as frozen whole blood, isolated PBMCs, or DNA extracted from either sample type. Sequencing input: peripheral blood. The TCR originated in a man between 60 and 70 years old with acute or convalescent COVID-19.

The DNA is TGTGCCAGCAGTGAATTTGGCAGGGGGATGCGCACAGATACGCAGTATTTT. Translated, it reads CASSEFGRGMRTDTQYF. The rearrangement combines TRBV25-1 with TRBJ2-3, and 7 bases in between align with TRBD1. The junction shows trimming of 1 base on V and 1 base on J, and the gene matches do not reach 8 bases of it. The CDR3 holds 17 amino acids from the cysteine to the phenylalanine. Solely the CDR3 DNA is kept, with 51 bases framed from the first base. CDR1 and CDR2 are read off the germline V gene as MGHDK and SYGVNS.